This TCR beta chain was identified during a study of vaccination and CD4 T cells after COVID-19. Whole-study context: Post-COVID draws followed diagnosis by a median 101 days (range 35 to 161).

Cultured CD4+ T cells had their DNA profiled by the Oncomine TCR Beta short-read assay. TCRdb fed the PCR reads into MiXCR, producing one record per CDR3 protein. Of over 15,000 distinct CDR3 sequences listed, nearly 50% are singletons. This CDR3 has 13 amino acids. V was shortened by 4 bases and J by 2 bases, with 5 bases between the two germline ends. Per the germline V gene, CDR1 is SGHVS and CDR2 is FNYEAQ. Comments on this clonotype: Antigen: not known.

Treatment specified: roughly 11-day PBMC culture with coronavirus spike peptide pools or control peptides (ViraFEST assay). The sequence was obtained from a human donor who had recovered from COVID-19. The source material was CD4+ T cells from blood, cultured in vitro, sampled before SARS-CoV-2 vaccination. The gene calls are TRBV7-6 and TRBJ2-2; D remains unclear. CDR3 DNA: TGTGCCAGCAGCTCCTTCAACACCGGGGAGCTGTTTTTT. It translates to CASSSFNTGELFF.